This T cell receptor beta chain was captured by sequencing in a study of blood T cell repertoires in COVID-19. This table comes from immunoSEQ multiplex PCR, and its TCRdb copy is limited to in-frame clones, with some not included. The repertoire holds some 65,000 clones, with roughly 92% as singletons. Trimming cost V 1 base and J 6 bases; bases outside gene matches: 10. Looked up from germline, CDR1 is SGHAT and CDR2 is FQNNGV. This CDR3 region has 16 residues. The chain uses TRBV11-2 and TRBJ2-7, with 9 nucleotides matching TRBD2. The sequenced sample consisted of peripheral blood. The receptor was derived from a man aged 65 to 85 with active COVID-19. CDR3 in amino acids: CASSLAAGGLSVEQYF. The CDR3 region has the DNA TGTGCCAGCAGCTTAGCAGCGGGGGGTCTCTCGGTCGAGCAGTACTTC.